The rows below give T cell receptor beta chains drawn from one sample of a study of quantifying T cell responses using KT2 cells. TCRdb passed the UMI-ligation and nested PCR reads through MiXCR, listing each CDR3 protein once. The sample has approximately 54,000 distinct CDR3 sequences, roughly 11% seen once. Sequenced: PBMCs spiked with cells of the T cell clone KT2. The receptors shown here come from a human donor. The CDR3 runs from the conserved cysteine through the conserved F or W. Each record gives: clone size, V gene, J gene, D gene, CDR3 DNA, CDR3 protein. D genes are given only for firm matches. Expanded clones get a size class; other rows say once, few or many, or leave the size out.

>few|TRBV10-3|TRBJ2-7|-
TGTGCCATCAGGTATGGGGACCTTGGGCCCTACGAGCAGTACTTC
CAIRYGDLGPYEQYF
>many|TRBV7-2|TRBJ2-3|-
TGTGCCAGCAGCTTAGGGCCCTACACAGATACGCAGTATTTT
CASSLGPYTDTQYF
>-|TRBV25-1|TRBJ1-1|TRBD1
TGTGCCAGCAGTGTAGGGGCAGGGGGTGAAGCTTTCTTT
CASSVGAGGEAFF
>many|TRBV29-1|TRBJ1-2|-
TGCAGCGTGACCGGGGGCTCCGGCAACTATGGCTACACCTTC
CSVTGGSGNYGYTF
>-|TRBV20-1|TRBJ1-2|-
TGCAGTGCTCACCCGGGACACAAGATCTATGGCTACACCTTC
CSAHPGHKIYGYTF
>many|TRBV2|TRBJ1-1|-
TGTGCCAGCAGTGGGTATACAGGGTACACTGAAGCTTTCTTT
CASSGYTGYTEAFF
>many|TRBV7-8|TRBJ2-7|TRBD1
TGTGCCAGCAGCTTAACCGGGACAGGGGGTTTCGAGCAGTACTTC
CASSLTGTGGFEQYF
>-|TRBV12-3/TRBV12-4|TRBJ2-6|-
TGTGCCAGCAGTTTAGAGACTGAGGGAGACAGGCCTAGCTCTGGGGCCAACGTCCTGACTTTC
CASSLETEGDRPSSGANVLTF
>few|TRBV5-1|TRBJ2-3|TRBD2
TGCGCCAGCAGCAACGGACTAGCGGGGGCCTTCCGGGCACGGGATACGCAGTATTTT
CASSNGLAGAFRARDTQYF
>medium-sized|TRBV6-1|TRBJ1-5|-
TGTGCCAGCAGTGCGTGGGGGACGGAGTTCCAGCCCCAGCATTTT
CASSAWGTEFQPQHF
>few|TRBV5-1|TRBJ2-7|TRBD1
TGCGCCAGCAGCTCGAACCGGGACAGGGAAAAAGCCTACGAGCAGTACTTC
CASSSNRDREKAYEQYF
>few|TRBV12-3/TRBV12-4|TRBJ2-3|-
TGTGCCAGCAGCCCGGCGACTCACAGCGATGGGCAGTATTTT
CASSPATHSDGQYF
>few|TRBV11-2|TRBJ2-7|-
TGTGCCAGCAGCTTGGGGGGAGGCCTAGGGTACGAGCAGTACTTC
CASSLGGGLGYEQYF
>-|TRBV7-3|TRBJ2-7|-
TGTGCCAGCAGCTTTGGTCGGCTACTGGGGCACGAGCAGTACTTC
CASSFGRLLGHEQYF
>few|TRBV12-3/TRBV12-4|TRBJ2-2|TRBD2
TGTGCCAGCAGTCCCGGACTAGCGGGTACCGGGGAGCTGTTTTTT
CASSPGLAGTGELFF
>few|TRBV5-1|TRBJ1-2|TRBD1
TGCGCCAGCAGATATAACCAGGGGGCCTCCTATGGCTACACCTTC
CASRYNQGASYGYTF
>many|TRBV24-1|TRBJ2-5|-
TGTGCCACCAGTGATGACTCCATGGGCGGAGGGTGGGAGACCCAGTACTTC
CATSDDSMGGGWETQYF
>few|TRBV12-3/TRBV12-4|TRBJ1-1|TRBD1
TGTGCCAGCAGAAAGCCCGGGACAGGGAGGGCCACTGAAGCTTTCTTT
CASRKPGTGRATEAFF
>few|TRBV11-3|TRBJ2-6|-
TGTGCCAGCAGCCTCAGCGCCTTGAGCTCTGGGGCCAACGTCCTGACTTTC
CASSLSALSSGANVLTF
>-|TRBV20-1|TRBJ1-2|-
TGCAGTGCAAGTGGGGGGCACATCTTCAAGGGAGGCTACACCTTC
CSASGGHIFKGGYTF
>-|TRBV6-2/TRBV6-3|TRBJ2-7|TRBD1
TGTGCCAGCAGGAAAGCGGGACAGGGGTACGAGCAGTACTTC
CASRKAGQGYEQYF
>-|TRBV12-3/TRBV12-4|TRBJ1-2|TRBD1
TGTGCCAGCAGTTTTGGGACAGACTATGGCTACACCTTC
CASSFGTDYGYTF
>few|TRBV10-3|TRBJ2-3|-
TGTGCCATCAGTGAGTCGGATACAGACTCGTCGGCGCAGTATTTT
CAISESDTDSSAQYF
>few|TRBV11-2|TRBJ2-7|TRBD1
TGTGCCAGCAGACGTATCCGGGACAGGGAGTACGAGCAGTACTTC
CASRRIRDREYEQYF
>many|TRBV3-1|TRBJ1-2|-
TGTGCCAGCAGCCGGCGGGGTAGGGGATTTCACTATGGCTACACCTTC
CASSRRGRGFHYGYTF
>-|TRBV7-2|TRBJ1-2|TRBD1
TGTGCCAGCAGCTCGAGCGGGACAGAGCCCTATGGCTACACCTTC
CASSSSGTEPYGYTF
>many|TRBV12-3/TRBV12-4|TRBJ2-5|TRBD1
TGTGCCAGCAGCCTAAGGATCGGGACAGACCAAGAGACCCAGTACTTC
CASSLRIGTDQETQYF
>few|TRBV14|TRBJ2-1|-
TGTGCCAGCAGCCAATTAAGAGGACTACGGACGTTCTTC
CASSQLRGLRTFF
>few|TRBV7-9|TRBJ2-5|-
TGTGCCAGCAGCTCGGTCGACCTTAACGGGGAGACCCAGTACTTC
CASSSVDLNGETQYF
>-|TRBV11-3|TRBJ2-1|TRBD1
TGTGCCAGCAGCACCTCGGACAGGTACAATGAGCAGTTCTTC
CASSTSDRYNEQFF
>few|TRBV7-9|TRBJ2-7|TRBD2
TGTGCCAGCAGCTCCCGACTAGCGGGAGTGTACGAGCAGTACTTC
CASSSRLAGVYEQYF
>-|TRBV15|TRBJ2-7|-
TGTGCCACCAGCAGAGATCTTGCAGGATTTGACGAGCAGTACTTC
CATSRDLAGFDEQYF
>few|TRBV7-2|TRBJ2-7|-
TGTGCCAGCAGCTTAGGCGTGGTAGGTGACTCCCACGAGCAGTACTTC
CASSLGVVGDSHEQYF
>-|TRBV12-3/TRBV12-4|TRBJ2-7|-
TGTGCCAGCAGTTTAGGGGTCGCCTACGAGCAGTACTTC
CASSLGVAYEQYF
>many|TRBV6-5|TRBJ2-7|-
TGTGCCAGCGGGATACGGACGGACGGGGCCTACGAGCAGTACTTC
CASGIRTDGAYEQYF
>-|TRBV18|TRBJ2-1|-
TGTGCCAGCTCACCCCCCGGTCGTTCCTACAATGAGCAGTTCTTC
CASSPPGRSYNEQFF
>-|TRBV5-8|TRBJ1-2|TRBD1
TGTGCCAGCAGGCGCGCGGGACAGGGGGCTCAAACGGCGGGCTACACCTTC
CASRRAGQGAQTAGYTF
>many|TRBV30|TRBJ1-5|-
TGTGCCTGGAGGGACAGCGGTGATCAGCCCCAGCATTTT
CAWRDSGDQPQHF
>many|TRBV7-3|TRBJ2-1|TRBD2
TGTGCCAGCAGCGTGGGACTAGCTACTGTAGATGAGCAGTTCTTC
CASSVGLATVDEQFF
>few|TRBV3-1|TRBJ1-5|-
TGTGCCAGCAGCCAGGGTAGAAGTCAGCCCCAGCATTTT
CASSQGRSQPQHF
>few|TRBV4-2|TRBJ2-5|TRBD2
TGTGCCAGCAGCCCCTGGGGGCGGGGGGAAGAGACCCAGTACTTC
CASSPWGRGEETQYF
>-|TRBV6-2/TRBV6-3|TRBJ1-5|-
TGTGCCAGCAGTTACGTGGATAGCAATCAGCCCCAGCATTTT
CASSYVDSNQPQHF
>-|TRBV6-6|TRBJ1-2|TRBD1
TGTGCCAGCAACACCGGGACAGGGAGAAATAGCTATGGCTACACCTTC
CASNTGTGRNSYGYTF
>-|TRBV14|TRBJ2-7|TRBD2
TGTGCCAGCAGCCACAACAACGGGAGGTCCTACGAGCAGTACTTC
CASSHNNGRSYEQYF
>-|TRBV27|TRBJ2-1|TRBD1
TGTGCCAGTAGAGGACAGGGGACGGGGAATGAGCAGTTCTTC
CASRGQGTGNEQFF
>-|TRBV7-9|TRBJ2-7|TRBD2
TGTGCCAGCAGCTTAGAACCCTTCGCTCGGCTAGCGGGAGAACCTAAGAAGTACTTC
CASSLEPFARLAGEPKKYF
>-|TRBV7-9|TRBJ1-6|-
TGTGCCAGCAGAACCAATGAGGGGCCCCTCCACTTT
CASRTNEGPLHF
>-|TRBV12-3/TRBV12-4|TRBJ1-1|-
TGTGCCAGCAGCCCAGCCTACGGACCTAACACTGAAGCTTTCTTT
CASSPAYGPNTEAFF
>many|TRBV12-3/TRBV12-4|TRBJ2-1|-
TGTGCCAGCAGTTTAAGGCGCAAGGACAATGAGCAGTTCTTC
CASSLRRKDNEQFF
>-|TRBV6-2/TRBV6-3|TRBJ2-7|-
TGTGCCAGCAGTTACGGTAGCCTCAACATCTACGAGCAGTACTTC
CASSYGSLNIYEQYF
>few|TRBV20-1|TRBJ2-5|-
TGCAGTGCTAGCGGGACGTACCAAGAGACCCAGTACTTC
CSASGTYQETQYF
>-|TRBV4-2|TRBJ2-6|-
TGTGCCAGCAGCCAAGACTCAAGCTCTGGGGCCAACGTCCTGACTTTC
CASSQDSSSGANVLTF
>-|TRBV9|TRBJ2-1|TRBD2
TGTGCCAGCAGTCCTGGACTAGGGCAGTTCTTC
CASSPGLGQFF
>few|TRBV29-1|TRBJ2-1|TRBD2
TGCAGCGTTGCGGTTGCGGGAGGGCAGTTCTTC
CSVAVAGGQFF
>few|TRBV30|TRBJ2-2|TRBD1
TGTGCCATGCGAGGGGAATCAGGGACAGGGATCGCCGGGGAGCTGTTTTTT
CAMRGESGTGIAGELFF